The rows below give T cell receptor beta chains drawn from one sample of a study of cytomegalovirus exposure and HLA in healthy donors. Some clones are missing from TCRdb's copy, which holds only in-frame ones; the method was immunoSEQ multiplex PCR. The table has under 200,000 clones, roughly 74% seen once. Specimen: PBMCs. These receptors were collected from a woman in her forties in good health and CMV-seropositive. Each CDR3 is given with its conserved first and last residue. Where a row states a size, it is once, few, many or the class of an expanded clone; other rows omit it.

size | J | V | CDR3
once | TRBJ2-7 | TRBV5-4 | CASSLAAGPQGEQYF
- | TRBJ1-5 | TRBV19 | CASRFTGGQQPQHF
- | TRBJ2-1 | TRBV15 | CATSGGLDHYNEQFF
- | TRBJ1-2 | TRBV2 | CASSDPPGTGLLNYGYTF
once | TRBJ2-7 | TRBV2 | CASSVQGSEQYF
- | TRBJ2-2 | TRBV28 | CASSWGRVHTGELFF
once | TRBJ2-1 | TRBV5-1 | CASRSAGGNYNEQFF
- | TRBJ2-3 | TRBV6-6 | CASSYMGLAGESQYF
- | TRBJ2-1 | TRBV28 | CASSPPAPGRNEQFF
- | TRBJ1-3 | TRBV4-1 | CASSQRGFGTPYSGNTIYF
few | TRBJ2-5 | TRBV10-3 | CAIRGQGDGETQYF
few | TRBJ1-2 | TRBV28 | CASSGAGTGVVGYTF
few | TRBJ2-7 | TRBV5-1 | CASSPIAGAYEQYF
- | TRBJ2-5 | TRBV5-1 | CASSLLQREGETQYF
few | TRBJ2-7 | TRBV2 | CASSYHGTVGYEQYF
- | TRBJ2-2 | TRBV15 | CATSRDHATGELFF
- | TRBJ2-7 | TRBV4-1 | CASSRGQEGQFLGEQYF
- | TRBJ1-1 | TRBV28 | CASSLAQGEAFF
once | TRBJ2-7 | TRBV7-3 | CASSLSRISYEQYF
- | TRBJ2-7 | TRBV7-3 | CASSLSGYSYEQYF
- | TRBJ2-5 | TRBV7-8 | CASSRGGRETQYF
- | TRBJ2-3 | TRBV9 | CASSVGSGMIDTQYF
- | TRBJ2-3 | TRBV9 | CASSQRQGSTDTQYF
- | TRBJ2-3 | TRBV19 | CASSMGAALSDTQYF